The 20 T cell receptor beta chains listed next were all sequenced from one sample in a study of vaccination effects on CD4 cells after COVID-19. Their recognized antigens are unknown. In the ViraFEST assay, antigen-specific CD4+ clonotypes were identified by expansion after peptide-pool stimulation. Following a roughly 9-day culture, CD4+ T cells were purified. Absence of prior SARS-CoV-2 infection characterized the vaccine recipients, who showed negative nucleocapsid antibodies. Profiled with immunoSEQ multiplex PCR; TCRdb holds only in-frame clones, not every one. The data contain 25,000 to 30,000 clones, approximately 72% of them singletons. The specimen comprised CD4+ T cells from PBMCs cultured with SARS-CoV-2 spike peptides, sampled before COVID-19 vaccination. The source is a human donor who received a COVID-19 vaccine.

This clone has only one observation. This chain joins TRBV6-8 and TRBJ1-4, with D maybe TRBD1 (5 bases). The germline CDR1 and CDR2 sequences are MNHGY and SAAAGT. This CDR3 region has 14 residues. Trimming stripped 1 base from V and 5 bases from J, with 8 bases between. As DNA, the CDR3 is TGTGCCAGCAGTTACTGGGACGGGAATGAAAAACTGTTTTTT. This gives the protein CASSYWDGNEKLFF.

V usage is TRBV19 and J usage is TRBJ2-1; 7 nucleotides match TRBD2. Germline CDR1 reads LNHDA; CDR2 reads SQIVND (reference sequence). J gave up 7 bases and V 1 base, and 16 bases lay outside the gene matches. The CDR3 contains 18 residues. The CDR3 coding sequence is TGTGCCAGTAGTATAGTAGAGTTGGGGATAGCTAGCGGTAATGAGCAGTTCTTC. This gives the protein CASSIVELGIASGNEQFF.

J is TRBJ2-5 and V is TRBV14; D gene unclear. The germline V gene encodes CDR1 SGHDN and CDR2 FVKESK. The CDR3 covers 13 residues. Deletions cut 4 bases from V and 5 bases from J, with 11 bases between. The CDR3 loop reads CASSLRTWETQYF. The CDR3 nucleotides are TGTGCCAGCAGCCTCAGAACGTGGGAGACCCAGTACTTC.

This clone showed up just a few times. This chain links TRBV7-9 with TRBJ2-1; the match to TRBD1 covers 9 bases. Germline V gene lookup returns CDR1 SEHNR and CDR2 FQNEAQ (reference sequence). The J segment lost 5 bases and the V segment lost 4 bases, leaving 6 bases of the junction unmatched. The CDR3 runs to 15 residues. The CDR3, as DNA: TGTGCCAGCAGCTCCTACAGGGGGCGCGACAATGAGCAGTTCTTC. This gives the protein CASSSYRGRDNEQFF. The complete variable domain, with remaining parts taken from reference TRBV7-9 and TRBJ2-1, reads DTGVSQNPRHKITKRGQNVTFRCDPISEHNRLYWYRQTLGQGPEFLTYFQNEAQLEKSRLLSDRFSAERPKGSFSTLEIQRTEQGDSAMYLCASSSYRGRDNEQFFGPGTRLTVL.

The chain recombines TRBV5-1 with TRBJ1-2; D ambiguous. The CDR3 sequence is 12 residues long. Deletions cut 4 bases from V and 2 bases from J, with 6 bases between. Per the germline V gene, CDR1 is SGHRS and CDR2 is YFSETQ. CDR3 sequence (DNA): TGCGCCAGCAGCCCGGAGAACTATGGCTACACCTTC. It encodes CASSPENYGYTF.

This sequence joins TRBV6-5 and TRBJ1-6; D remains unclear. This CDR3 has 15 amino acids. Germline lookup yields CDR1 MNHEY and CDR2 SVGAGI. V was shortened by 1 base and J by 10 bases, with 14 bases between the two germline ends. DNA of the CDR3: TGTGCCAGCAGTTACTTTCATGGGGTACAATCACCCCTCCACTTT. Its protein product is CASSYFHGVQSPLHF.

The chain employs TRBV2 and TRBJ2-3; TRBD2 aligns across 9 bases. The CDR3 spans 15 residues. CDR1 is SNHLY, CDR2 FYNNEI, per germline. The V segment lost 2 bases and the J segment 3 bases; nucleotides outside the gene matches: 3. The CDR3, as DNA: TGTGCCAGCAGTGAATTTACTAGCGGGACAGATACGCAGTATTTT. Translated, it gives CASSEFTSGTDTQYF.

On this clone: One junction end disagrees with the germline gene, perhaps due to a read error. The rearrangement uses TRBV7-7 and TRBJ2-3; D is perhaps TRBD2 (7 bases). The CDR3 extends over 16 amino acids. In germline, CDR1 is SSHAT, CDR2 FNYEAQ (reference sequence). DNA for the CDR3: TGTGCTAGCAGCCTGGGGGCAAGGGGGGGGCCAGATACGCAGTATTTT. Protein: CASSLGARGGPDTQYF. Looking up the rest from reference TRBV7-7 and TRBJ2-3 gives the full variable domain: GAGVSQSPRYKVTKRGQDVTLRCDPISSHATLYWYQQALGQGPEFLTYFNYEAQPDKSGLPSDRFSAERPEGSISTLTIQRTEQRDSAMYRCASSLGARGGPDTQYFGPGTRLTVL.

V and J are TRBV5-4 and TRBJ1-5; no clear D gene. Germline V gene lookup returns CDR1 SGHNT and CDR2 YYREEE (reference sequence). CDR3 length equals 15 residues. V was clipped by 9 bases and J by 2 bases, with 18 bases between them. The CDR3 region is CATSSHGKGNQPQHF. CDR3 DNA: TGTGCCACCTCCTCTCATGGCAAGGGCAATCAGCCCCAGCATTTT.

The chain employs TRBV7-9 and TRBJ2-1; 9 nucleotides align to TRBD2. Trimming removed 5 bases from V and 6 bases from J; junction bases left unmatched: 11. CDR1 is SEHNR, CDR2 FQNEAQ, per germline (reference sequence). This CDR3 has 16 residues. CDR3 nucleotide sequence: TGTGCCAGCAGCCCGAGAAGCGCGGGAGGGGGCAATGAGCAGTTCTTC. It encodes CASSPRSAGGGNEQFF.

The V call is TRBV28, the J call TRBJ2-4; 10 nucleotides line up with TRBD2. This CDR3 has 17 amino acids. J gave up 3 bases and V 4 bases, and 9 bases lay outside the gene matches. CDR1 is MDHEN, CDR2 SYDVKM, per germline. As DNA, the CDR3 is TGTGCCAGCAGTTCGTGGGGACTAGCGATGGTCAAAAACATTCAGTACTTC. This sequence encodes CASSSWGLAMVKNIQYF.

The chain employs TRBV2 and TRBJ1-6; 7 bases fit TRBD1. This CDR3 is 12 amino acids long. J was trimmed by 5 bases and V by 8 bases; bases with no gene match: 0. Germline V gene sequence: CDR1 SNHLY, CDR2 FYNNEI. The CDR3 sequence: CASGTDNSPLHF. The CDR3 DNA is TGTGCCAGCGGGACAGATAATTCACCCCTCCACTTT.

V is TRBV11-2 and J is TRBJ2-1; 10 nucleotides agree with TRBD2. From germline, CDR1 is SGHAT and CDR2 FQNNGV. Losses at the gene ends were 5 bases for V and 8 bases for J; bases not matched to a gene: 6. CDR3 length: 14 amino acids. CDR3 in DNA: TGTGCCAGCAGCCTTAGCGGGGGGCGGCATGAGCAGTTCTTC. Translated: CASSLSGGRHEQFF.

In DNA form, the CDR3 reads TGTGCCAGCAGCTTAGGGACTAATACCTACGAGCAGTACTTC. Translation: CASSLGTNTYEQYF. V gene TRBV7-8 combines with J gene TRBJ2-7, with D perhaps matching TRBD2 (6 bases). V was pared by 1 base and J by 2 bases, with 9 bases between. The CDR3 runs to 14 residues. Germline CDR1 and CDR2: SGHVS and FQNEAQ.

This clone appeared once. The J gene is TRBJ1-4, the V gene TRBV21-1; the table's D gene call, TRBD1, was not cross checked with the DNA. TRBV21-1 is given as a pseudogene. This CDR3 has 13 amino acids. CDR3 sequence reads: CATWGQRNEKLFF. CDR3 DNA sequence: TGTGCCACCTGGGGACAGAGAAATGAAAAACTGTTTTTT.

The chain employs TRBV6-5 and TRBJ2-2, with 9 bases identical to TRBD1. The length of the CDR3 is 15 residues. The V gene end was trimmed by 2 bases and the J gene end by 8 bases; junction bases not matched to a gene: 6. Germline loops: CDR1 MNHEY, CDR2 SVGAGI. In DNA, the CDR3 is TGTGCCAGCAGTTACCCGGGGACAGGGAGTGGGGAGCTGTTTTTT. It yields the protein CASSYPGTGSGELFF.

This clone showed up just once. This chain joins TRBV5-1 and TRBJ1-4, with D perhaps TRBD1 (5 bases). CDR1 SGHRS and CDR2 YFSETQ come from the germline V gene. Trimming cost V 0 bases and J 2 bases, with 5 bases left between them. This CDR3 is 14 amino acids long. In DNA form, the CDR3 reads TGCGCCAGCAGCTTGGCAGGGACTAATGAAAAACTGTTTTTT. It codes for CASSLAGTNEKLFF.

This clone was picked up one time. The chain couples TRBV7-2 to TRBJ2-1; D is perhaps TRBD2 (5 bases). Between the trimmed V and J ends, which lost 5 bases and 5 bases, there was a span of 10 bases. CDR1 SGHTA and CDR2 FQGNSA come from the germline V gene. The CDR3 is 13 residues long. The CDR3 bases are TGTGCCAGCAGCCCCGGGGAGAACAATGAGCAGTTCTTC. This gives the protein CASSPGENNEQFF.

This chain connects TRBV18 to TRBJ1-2; 10 bases align to TRBD1. The CDR3 is made up of 16 amino acids. V was pared by 3 bases and J by 5 bases, with 9 bases of the junction left unmatched. Germline CDR1 is KGHSH and CDR2 is LQKENI. The CDR3: CASSPEDRGLGYGYTF. In DNA, the CDR3 is TGTGCCAGCTCACCTGAAGACAGGGGGCTGGGGTATGGCTACACCTTC.

The chain uses TRBV25-1 and TRBJ2-2; 8 nucleotides line up with TRBD2. Germline CDR1 MGHDK, CDR2 SYGVNS. V was pared by 4 bases and J by 6 bases, with 10 bases of the junction left unmatched. This CDR3 contains 16 residues. The CDR3 loop is CASSGGTSRRPGELFF. The CDR3 DNA reads TGTGCCAGCAGTGGGGGGACTAGTCGGCGGCCCGGGGAGCTGTTTTTT.